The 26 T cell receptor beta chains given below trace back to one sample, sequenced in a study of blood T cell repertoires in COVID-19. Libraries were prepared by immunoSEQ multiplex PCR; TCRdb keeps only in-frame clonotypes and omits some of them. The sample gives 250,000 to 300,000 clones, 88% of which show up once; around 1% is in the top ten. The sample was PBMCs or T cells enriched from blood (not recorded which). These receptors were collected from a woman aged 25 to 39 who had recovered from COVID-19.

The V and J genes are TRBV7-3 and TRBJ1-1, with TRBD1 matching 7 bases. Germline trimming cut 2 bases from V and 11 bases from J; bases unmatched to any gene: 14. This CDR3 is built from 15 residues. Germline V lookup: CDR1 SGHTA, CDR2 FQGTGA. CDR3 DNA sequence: TGTGCCAGCAGCTTATTGAGAAGGGGGCGCATGGTGGCTTTCTTT. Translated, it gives CASSLLRRGRMVAFF.

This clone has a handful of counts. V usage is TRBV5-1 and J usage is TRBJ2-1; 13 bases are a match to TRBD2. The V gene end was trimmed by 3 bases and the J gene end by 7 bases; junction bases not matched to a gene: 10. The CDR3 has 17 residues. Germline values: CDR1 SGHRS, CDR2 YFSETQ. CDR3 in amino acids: CASSSGGGTSGANEQFF. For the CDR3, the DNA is TGCGCCAGCAGCTCGGGCGGGGGGACTAGCGGGGCGAATGAGCAGTTCTTC.

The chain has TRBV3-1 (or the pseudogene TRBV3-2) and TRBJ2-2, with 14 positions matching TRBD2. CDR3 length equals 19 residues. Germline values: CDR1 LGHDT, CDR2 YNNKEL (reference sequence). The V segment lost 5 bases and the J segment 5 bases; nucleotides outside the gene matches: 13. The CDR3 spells CASSSRTSGRLMRTGELFF. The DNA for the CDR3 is TGTGCCAGCAGCTCCCGGACTAGCGGGAGGTTGATGCGGACCGGGGAGCTGTTTTTT.

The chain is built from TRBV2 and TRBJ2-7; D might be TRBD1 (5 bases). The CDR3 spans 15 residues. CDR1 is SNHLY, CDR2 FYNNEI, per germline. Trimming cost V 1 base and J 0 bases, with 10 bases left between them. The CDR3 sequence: CASSEVGRVSYEQYF. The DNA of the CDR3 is TGTGCCAGCAGTGAAGTTGGCAGGGTCTCCTACGAGCAGTACTTC.

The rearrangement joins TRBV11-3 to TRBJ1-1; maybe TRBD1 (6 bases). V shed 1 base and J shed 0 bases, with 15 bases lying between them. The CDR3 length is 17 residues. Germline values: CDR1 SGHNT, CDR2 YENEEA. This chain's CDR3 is CASSLGDRGGMNTEAFF. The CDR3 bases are TGTGCCAGCAGCTTAGGTGACAGAGGGGGTATGAACACTGAAGCTTTCTTT.

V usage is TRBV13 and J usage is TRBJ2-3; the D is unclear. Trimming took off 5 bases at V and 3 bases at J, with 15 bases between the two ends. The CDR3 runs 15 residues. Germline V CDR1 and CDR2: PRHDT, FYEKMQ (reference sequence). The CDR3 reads CASSQRVQRTDTQYF. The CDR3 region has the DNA TGTGCCAGCAGCCAAAGAGTTCAGCGTACAGATACGCAGTATTTT.

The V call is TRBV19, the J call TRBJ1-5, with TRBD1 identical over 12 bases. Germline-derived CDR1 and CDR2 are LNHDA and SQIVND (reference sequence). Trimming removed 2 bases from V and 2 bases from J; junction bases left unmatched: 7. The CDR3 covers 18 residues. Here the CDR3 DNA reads TGTGCCAGTAGTATAAGGGGGGGACAGGGGGCCGGCAATCAGCCCCAGCATTTT. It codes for CASSIRGGQGAGNQPQHF.

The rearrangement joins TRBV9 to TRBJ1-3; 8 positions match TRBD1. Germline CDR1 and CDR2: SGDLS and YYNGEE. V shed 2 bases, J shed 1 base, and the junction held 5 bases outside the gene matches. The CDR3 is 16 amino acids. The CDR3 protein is CASSVRTGRSGNTIYF. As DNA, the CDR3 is TGTGCCAGCAGCGTTAGGACAGGGAGGTCTGGAAACACCATATATTTT.

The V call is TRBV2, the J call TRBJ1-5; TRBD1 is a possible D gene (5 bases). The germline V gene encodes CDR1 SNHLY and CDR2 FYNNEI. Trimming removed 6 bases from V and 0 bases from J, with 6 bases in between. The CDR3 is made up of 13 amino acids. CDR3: CASRGDSNQPQHF. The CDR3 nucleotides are TGTGCCAGCAGAGGGGATAGCAATCAGCCCCAGCATTTT.

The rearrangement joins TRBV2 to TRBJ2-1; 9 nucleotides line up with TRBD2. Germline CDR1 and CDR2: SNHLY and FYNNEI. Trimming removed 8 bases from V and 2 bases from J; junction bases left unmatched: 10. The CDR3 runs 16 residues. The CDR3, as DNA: TGTGCCAGCGGCGTCAACGTAGCGGGGGCCTACAATGAGCAGTTCTTC. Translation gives CASGVNVAGAYNEQFF.

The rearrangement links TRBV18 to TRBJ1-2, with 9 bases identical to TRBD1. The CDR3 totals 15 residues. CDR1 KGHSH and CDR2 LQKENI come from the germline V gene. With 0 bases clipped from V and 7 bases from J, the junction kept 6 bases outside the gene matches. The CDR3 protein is CASSPPGQGQGGYTF. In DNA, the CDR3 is TGTGCCAGCTCACCACCGGGACAGGGTCAAGGTGGCTACACCTTC.

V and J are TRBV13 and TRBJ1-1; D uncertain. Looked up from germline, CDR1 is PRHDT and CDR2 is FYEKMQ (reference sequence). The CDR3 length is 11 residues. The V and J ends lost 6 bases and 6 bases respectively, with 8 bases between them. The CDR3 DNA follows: TGTGCCAGCAGTCGCCGGGCTGAAGCTTTCTTT. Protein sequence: CASSRRAEAFF.

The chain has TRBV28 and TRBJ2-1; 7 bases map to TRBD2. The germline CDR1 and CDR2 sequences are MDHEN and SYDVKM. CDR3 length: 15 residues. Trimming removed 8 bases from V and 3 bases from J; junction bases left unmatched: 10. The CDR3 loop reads CASLPGRGNYNEQFF. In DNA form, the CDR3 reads TGTGCCAGCCTGCCCGGGCGGGGGAACTACAATGAGCAGTTCTTC.

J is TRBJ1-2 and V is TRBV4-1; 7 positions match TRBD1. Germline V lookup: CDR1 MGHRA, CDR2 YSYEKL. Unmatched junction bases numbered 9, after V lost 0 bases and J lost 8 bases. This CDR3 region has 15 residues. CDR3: CASSQERGPHDGYTF. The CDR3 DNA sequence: TGCGCCAGCAGCCAAGAGAGGGGGCCTCACGACGGCTACACCTTC.

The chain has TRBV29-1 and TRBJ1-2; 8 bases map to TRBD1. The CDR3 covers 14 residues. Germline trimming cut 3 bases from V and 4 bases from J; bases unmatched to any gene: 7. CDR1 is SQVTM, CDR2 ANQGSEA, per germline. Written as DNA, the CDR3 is TGCAGCGTTGATGAGGGCAGGGGGCTCTATGGCTACACCTTC. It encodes CSVDEGRGLYGYTF.

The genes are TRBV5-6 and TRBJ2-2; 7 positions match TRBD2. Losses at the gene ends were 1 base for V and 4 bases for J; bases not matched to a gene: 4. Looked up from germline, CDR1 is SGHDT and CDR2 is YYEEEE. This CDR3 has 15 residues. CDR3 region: CASSLTGGLTGELFF. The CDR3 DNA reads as TGTGCCAGCAGCTTGACGGGAGGTCTCACCGGGGAGCTGTTTTTT.

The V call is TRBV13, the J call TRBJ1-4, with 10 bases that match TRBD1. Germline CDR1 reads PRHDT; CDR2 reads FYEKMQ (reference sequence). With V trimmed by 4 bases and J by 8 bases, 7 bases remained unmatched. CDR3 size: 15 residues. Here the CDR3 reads CASSSRQGAGEKLFF. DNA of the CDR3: TGTGCCAGCAGCTCACGACAGGGGGCTGGAGAAAAACTGTTTTTT.

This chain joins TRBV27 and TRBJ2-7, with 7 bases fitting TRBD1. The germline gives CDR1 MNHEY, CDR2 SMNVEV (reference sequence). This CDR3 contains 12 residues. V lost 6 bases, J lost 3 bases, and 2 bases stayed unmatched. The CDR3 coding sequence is TGTGCCAGCAGAGCAGGGGGCTACGAGCAGTACTTC. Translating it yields CASRAGGYEQYF.

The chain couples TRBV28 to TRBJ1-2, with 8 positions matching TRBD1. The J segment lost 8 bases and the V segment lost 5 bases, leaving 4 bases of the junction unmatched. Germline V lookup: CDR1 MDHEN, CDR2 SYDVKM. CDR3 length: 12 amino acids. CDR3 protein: CASSPWTGGYTF. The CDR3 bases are TGTGCCAGCAGTCCTTGGACAGGGGGCTACACCTTC.

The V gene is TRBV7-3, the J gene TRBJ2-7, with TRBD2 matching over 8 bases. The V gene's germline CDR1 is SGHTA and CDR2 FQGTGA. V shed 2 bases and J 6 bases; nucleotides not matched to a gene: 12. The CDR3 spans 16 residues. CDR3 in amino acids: CASSLPGGTPAGEQYF. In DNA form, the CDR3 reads TGTGCCAGCAGCTTACCGGGGGGGACCCCAGCCGGCGAGCAGTACTTC.

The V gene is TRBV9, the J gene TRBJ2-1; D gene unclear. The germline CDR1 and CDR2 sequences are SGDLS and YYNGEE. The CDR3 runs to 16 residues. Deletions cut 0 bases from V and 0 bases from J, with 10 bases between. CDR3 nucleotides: TGTGCCAGCAGCGTAGTAGGCAGACTCTCCTACAATGAGCAGTTCTTC. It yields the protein CASSVVGRLSYNEQFF.

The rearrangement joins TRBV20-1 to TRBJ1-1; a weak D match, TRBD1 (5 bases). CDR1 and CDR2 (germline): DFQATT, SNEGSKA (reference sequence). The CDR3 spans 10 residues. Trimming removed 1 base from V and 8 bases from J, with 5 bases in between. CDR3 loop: CSARGGEAFF. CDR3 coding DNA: TGCAGTGCTAGAGGGGGCGAAGCTTTCTTT.

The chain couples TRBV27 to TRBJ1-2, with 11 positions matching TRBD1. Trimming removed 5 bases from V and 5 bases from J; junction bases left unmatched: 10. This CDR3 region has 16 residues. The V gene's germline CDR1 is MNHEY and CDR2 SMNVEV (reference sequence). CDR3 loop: CASSKTGTGGRYGYTF. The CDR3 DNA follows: TGTGCCAGCAGTAAAACCGGGACAGGGGGTCGGTATGGCTACACCTTC.

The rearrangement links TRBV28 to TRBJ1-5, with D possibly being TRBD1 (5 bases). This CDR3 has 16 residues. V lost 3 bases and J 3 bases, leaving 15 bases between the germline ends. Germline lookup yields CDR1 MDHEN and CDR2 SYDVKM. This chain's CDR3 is CASSLQGQGYNQPQHF. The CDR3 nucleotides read TGTGCCAGCAGTTTGCAGGGCCAGGGCTACAATCAGCCCCAGCATTTT.

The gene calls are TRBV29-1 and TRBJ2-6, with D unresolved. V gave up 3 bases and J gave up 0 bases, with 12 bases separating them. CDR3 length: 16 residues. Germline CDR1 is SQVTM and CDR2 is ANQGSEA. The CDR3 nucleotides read TGCAGCGTTGAGGTACGTGTCAGCTCTGGGGCCAACGTCCTGACTTTC. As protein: CSVEVRVSSGANVLTF.

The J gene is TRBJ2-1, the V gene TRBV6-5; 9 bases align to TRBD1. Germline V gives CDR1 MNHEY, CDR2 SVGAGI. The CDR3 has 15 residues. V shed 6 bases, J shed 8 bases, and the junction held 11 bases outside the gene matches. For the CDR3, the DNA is TGTGCCAGCAGCTCTGGGACAGGGAATTTCCATGAGCAGTTCTTC. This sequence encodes CASSSGTGNFHEQFF.